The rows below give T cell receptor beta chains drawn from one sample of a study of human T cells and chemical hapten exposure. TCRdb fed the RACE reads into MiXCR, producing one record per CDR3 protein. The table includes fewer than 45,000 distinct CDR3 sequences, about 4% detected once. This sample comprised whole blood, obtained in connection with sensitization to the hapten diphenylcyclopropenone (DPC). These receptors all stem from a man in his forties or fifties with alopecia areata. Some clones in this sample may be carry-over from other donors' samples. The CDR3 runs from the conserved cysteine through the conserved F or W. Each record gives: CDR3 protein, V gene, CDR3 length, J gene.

CDR3 protein: CASSSGTGDYEQYF
V gene: TRBV7-2
CDR3 length: 14
J gene: TRBJ2-7

CDR3 protein: CASSTQRNTIYF
V gene: TRBV12-3/TRBV12-4
CDR3 length: 12
J gene: TRBJ1-3

CDR3 protein: CASSLAGLEFNEQFF
V gene: TRBV5-1
CDR3 length: 15
J gene: TRBJ2-1

CDR3 protein: CASSPTTDTQYF
V gene: TRBV18
CDR3 length: 12
J gene: TRBJ2-3

CDR3 protein: CATCDGQSNTGELFF
V gene: TRBV24-1
CDR3 length: 15
J gene: TRBJ2-2

CDR3 protein: CASSESGVASGSYEQYF
V gene: TRBV10-2
CDR3 length: 17
J gene: TRBJ2-7

CDR3 protein: CASSSTTGNRETQYF
V gene: TRBV5-1
CDR3 length: 15
J gene: TRBJ2-5

CDR3 protein: CASSVGESTDTQYF
V gene: TRBV12-3/TRBV12-4
CDR3 length: 14
J gene: TRBJ2-3

CDR3 protein: CASSGGLAGVRGRDTQYF
V gene: TRBV5-1
CDR3 length: 18
J gene: TRBJ2-3

CDR3 protein: CASSYPTVGTSGSNEQFF
V gene: TRBV6-6
CDR3 length: 18
J gene: TRBJ2-1

CDR3 protein: CASRPGGETEAFF
V gene: TRBV6-6
CDR3 length: 13
J gene: TRBJ1-1

CDR3 protein: CASRGTGVYGYTF
V gene: TRBV28
CDR3 length: 13
J gene: TRBJ1-2

CDR3 protein: CAISGDRVGANVLTF
V gene: TRBV10-3
CDR3 length: 15
J gene: TRBJ2-6

CDR3 protein: CSALYNSDTDTQYF
V gene: TRBV20-1
CDR3 length: 14
J gene: TRBJ2-3

CDR3 protein: CASSQGQGLRNTIYF
V gene: TRBV3-1
CDR3 length: 15
J gene: TRBJ1-3

CDR3 protein: CASRVRYQPQHF
V gene: TRBV6-1
CDR3 length: 12
J gene: TRBJ1-5

CDR3 protein: CASSSGRGLAGAEQYF
V gene: TRBV27
CDR3 length: 16
J gene: TRBJ2-7

CDR3 protein: CASSSGQGSGELFF
V gene: TRBV7-2
CDR3 length: 14
J gene: TRBJ2-2

CDR3 protein: CASSQGTVGNTIYF
V gene: TRBV3-1
CDR3 length: 14
J gene: TRBJ1-3

CDR3 protein: CSASRQGFNEKLFF
V gene: TRBV20-1
CDR3 length: 14
J gene: TRBJ1-4

CDR3 protein: CSARETPGYTF
V gene: TRBV20-1
CDR3 length: 11
J gene: TRBJ1-2

CDR3 protein: CSIPWGGEQYF
V gene: TRBV29-1
CDR3 length: 11
J gene: TRBJ2-7

CDR3 protein: CASSARGLSETQYF
V gene: TRBV9
CDR3 length: 14
J gene: TRBJ2-5

CDR3 protein: CASSGPGTGAYNEQFF
V gene: TRBV2
CDR3 length: 16
J gene: TRBJ2-1

CDR3 protein: CAWRQSMTTGSAFF
V gene: TRBV30
CDR3 length: 14
J gene: TRBJ1-1

CDR3 protein: CASSYQRGDHEQYF
V gene: TRBV6-5
CDR3 length: 14
J gene: TRBJ2-7

CDR3 protein: CASSFAQNTGELFF
V gene: TRBV12-3/TRBV12-4
CDR3 length: 14
J gene: TRBJ2-2